Listed below are T cell receptor beta chains from one sample, sequenced in a study of T-cell reconstitution after alpha-beta-depleted transplantation in children. TCRdb called the PCR reads again in MiXCR, with one record for every CDR3 protein. The top ten clones hold 6.5% to 9.5% of a sample with fewer than 120,000 distinct CDR3 sequences, 10% of them seen once. The sequencing used PBMCs from the stem cell graft donor, collected from the stem cell graft. These receptors were taken from a human donor who donated a stem cell graft to a child with acute lymphoblastic leukemia. Each CDR3 is given without its conserved first and last residue. D genes are given only for firm matches. Size is stated for part of the rows, as once, few or many counts, or as a class when the clone is expanded.

V gene | D gene | clone size | CDR3 protein
TRBV3-1 | TRBD2 | - | ASTQPWTSGGAGNEQF
TRBV4-1 | TRBD1 | many | ASSQGRTGVNQPQH
TRBV9 | - | once | ASSGTIGSVDEQF
TRBV4-3 | TRBD2 | many | ASSQGTSGINTGELF
TRBV5-1 | TRBD2 | many | ASSLGSGGRDTQY
TRBV7-2 | TRBD1 | many | ASRLTGGAGNQPQH
TRBV20-1 | - | many | SARRGYEQY
TRBV20-1 | - | many | SASFDGGSYEQY
TRBV7-2 | - | many | ASSYRVGATGELF
TRBV5-1 | TRBD1 | many | ASGQGALEQF
TRBV6-2/TRBV6-3 | TRBD2 | many | ASTSRGLAGYNEQF
TRBV15 | - | many | ATREGGTAQETQY
TRBV5-1 | - | many | ASSLMDSGNTIY
TRBV18 | TRBD2 | many | ASSPPGLAGDTQY
TRBV5-1 | - | many | ASSLGQYQETQY
TRBV9 | - | many | ASSGYGTDTQY
TRBV10-3 | TRBD2 | many | AISRGGPQETQY
TRBV10-3 | - | many | AISQNLPRRGTEAF
TRBV7-9 | TRBD2 | many | ASSIQLAGSETQY
TRBV3-1 | TRBD2 | - | AICHTSGGGRGPLNEQF
TRBV18 | TRBD1 | many | ASSPGTGREKLF
TRBV3-1 | TRBD2 | many | ASSQDTTSGSQETQY
TRBV20-1 | TRBD2 | many | SASQPSGLPPYEQY
TRBV12-3/TRBV12-4 | - | many | ASSLWGALSTDTQY
TRBV4-3 | - | many | ASSQGSSAFGNTIY
TRBV12-3/TRBV12-4 | - | - | ASSLAWASVYNEQF
TRBV5-6 | - | many | ASSLDRAYEQY